This TCR beta chain was obtained from a study of cytomegalovirus exposure and HLA in healthy donors. The PCR used 60 Vbeta and 13 Jbeta primers. Measured with immunoSEQ multiplex PCR; TCRdb has only the in-frame clones, and not every one. Of 210,000 or so clones in the sample, roughly 80% were seen once. The CDR3 has 12 residues. V was clipped by 6 bases and J by 12 bases, with 17 bases between them. In germline, CDR1 is SNHLY, CDR2 FYNNEI. The donors comprised healthy bone marrow donors. The source of this sequence is a girl aged 2 to 10 in good health and CMV-seronegative. The J gene is TRBJ1-1, the V gene TRBV2; D not resolved. Sequencing used PBMCs. DNA of the CDR3: TGTGCCAGCAGCGCCCGGTCGGGAGCAACTTTCTTT. This translates into CASSARSGATFF.